Below are 10 T cell receptor beta chains sequenced from a single sample in a study of vaccination and CD4 T cells after COVID-19. Stated treatment: roughly 11-day PBMC culture with coronavirus spike peptide pools or control peptides (ViraFEST assay). Sequenced with the Oncomine TCR Beta short-read assay was DNA taken from cultured CD4+ T cells. TCRdb reprocessed the PCR reads via MiXCR and lists one record per CDR3 protein. The sample consists of about 12,000 distinct CDR3 sequences, about 61% of them appearing once. Antigens of these TCRs are unknown. Sequencing was done on a sample of CD4+ T cells from blood, cultured in vitro. The receptors come from a human donor who had recovered from COVID-19.

The chain employs TRBV30 and TRBJ2-2; D uncertain. Germline CDR1 is GTSNPN and CDR2 is SVGIG (reference sequence). The CDR3 covers 14 residues. V was cut by 3 bases and J by 2 bases, with 10 bases left in between. As DNA, the CDR3 is TGTGCCTGGAGGCGACGGACCAACACCGGGGAGCTGTTTTTT. This codes for CAWRRRTNTGELFF. Full variable domain (missing parts from reference TRBV30 and TRBJ2-2): SQTIHQWPATLVQPVGSPLSLECTVEGTSNPNLYWYRQAAGRGLQLLFYSVGIGQISSEVPQNLSASRPQDRQFILSSKKLLLSDSGFYLCAWRRRTNTGELFFGEGSRLTVL.

This clonotype was seen only a few times. The DNA of the CDR3 is TGTGCCAGCGGGACTAGCGACACCGGGGAGCTGTTTTTT. Amino acid sequence: CASGTSDTGELFF. This chain connects TRBV6-4 to TRBJ2-2, with 10 bases aligning to TRBD2. The CDR3 contains 13 residues. The ends lost 8 bases at V and 3 bases at J; junction bases unmatched: 0. CDR1 is MRHNA and CDR2 is SNTAGT in the germline V gene.

CDR3: CASSLVSGYEQYF. DNA of the CDR3: TGTGCCAGCAGCTTAGTATCAGGGTACGAGCAGTACTTC. J is TRBJ2-7 and V is TRBV11-2, with a tentative D call TRBD1 (5 bases). The germline V gene has CDR1 SGHAT and CDR2 FQNNGV. CDR3 length equals 13 residues. V gave up 1 base and J gave up 4 bases, with 8 bases separating them.

The chain couples TRBV27 to TRBJ1-6; D remains unclear. The CDR3 contains 15 residues. Per the germline V gene, CDR1 is MNHEY and CDR2 is SMNVEV (reference sequence). V lost 7 bases to trimming and J lost 0 bases, with 10 bases between them. The DNA of the CDR3 is TGTGCCAGCACCCAACCCGGCTCCTATAATTCACCCCTCCACTTT. Translating gives CASTQPGSYNSPLHF.

The rearrangement links TRBV19 to TRBJ1-5; D might be TRBD1 (5 bases). This CDR3 comprises 17 residues. The germline gives CDR1 LNHDA, CDR2 SQIVND (reference sequence). V lost 4 bases, J lost 2 bases, and 18 bases lay in between. In nucleotides, the CDR3 is TGTGCCAGTAGTAGTGTTAGCTGGGGGGATGGCAATCAGCCCCAGCATTTT. Its translation: CASSSVSWGDGNQPQHF.

This clonotype was seen only once. The CDR3 region has the DNA TGTGCCAGCAGACGGACATCGTACTATGAGCAGTTCTTC. It is translated as CASRRTSYYEQFF. The rearrangement uses TRBV6-2 or TRBV6-3 and TRBJ2-1, with D perhaps matching TRBD1 (5 bases). This CDR3 is 13 amino acids long. CDR1 is MNHEY, CDR2 SVGEGT, per germline. V was cut by 6 bases and J by 8 bases, with 14 bases left in between.

This clonotype was counted a few times. The rearrangement uses TRBV7-9 and TRBJ1-2; D not certain. Trimming cost V 5 bases and J 5 bases, with 12 bases left between them. The CDR3 is made up of 13 amino acids. The germline V gene encodes CDR1 SEHNR and CDR2 FQNEAQ (reference sequence). Here the CDR3 reads CASSPSEFYGYTF. The CDR3 DNA reads TGTGCCAGCAGCCCCTCGGAATTTTATGGCTACACCTTC.

The gene calls are TRBV2 and TRBJ1-6; TRBD1 matches at 8 bases. Germline V gene data show CDR1 as SNHLY and CDR2 as FYNNEI. The CDR3 has 13 amino acids. V trimming: 11 bases; J trimming: 9 bases; junction bases outside the gene matches: 9. Here the CDR3 reads CAGTQGGGSPLHF. Written as DNA, the CDR3 is TGTGCCGGGACACAGGGGGGAGGTTCACCCCTCCACTTT.

The chain carries TRBV28 and TRBJ2-7; D remains ambiguous. Germline V CDR1 and CDR2: MDHEN, SYDVKM. This CDR3 spans 12 amino acids. V was pared by 3 bases and J by 9 bases, with 12 bases between. The CDR3 nucleotides are TGTGCCAGCAGTTTTTTTGAGTCTAGGCAGTACTTC. Translated: CASSFFESRQYF.

CDR3 DNA: TGTGCCAGCAGCTTCCGAACCCCCGATACGCAGTATTTT. This sequence encodes CASSFRTPDTQYF. The V gene is TRBV7-9, the J gene TRBJ2-3; D is undetermined. Germline CDR1 reads SEHNR; CDR2 reads FQNEAQ (reference sequence). The CDR3 spans 13 residues. The V gene lost 3 bases and the J gene lost 6 bases, with 10 bases spanning the gap. Together with reference TRBV7-9 and TRBJ2-3, the CDR3 gives the full variable domain: DTGVSQNPRHKITKRGQNVTFRCDPISEHNRLYWYRQTLGQGPEFLTYFQNEAQLEKSRLLSDRFSAERPKGSFSTLEIQRTEQGDSAMYLCASSFRTPDTQYFGPGTRLTVL.